A selection of T cell receptor beta chains follows, all from one sample in a study of blood T cell repertoires in COVID-19. TCRdb's table, derived via immunoSEQ multiplex PCR, lists solely in-frame clones and lacks some. The sample records more than 450,000 clones, roughly 87% being singletons. The source material was PBMCs or T cells enriched from blood (not recorded which). The source is a woman between 18 and 30 years old who had recovered from COVID-19. Both conserved end residues are part of each CDR3. D genes are given only for firm matches. Where a row states a size, it is once, few, many or the class of an expanded clone; other rows omit it.

D gene	J gene	CDR3 length	clone size	V gene	CDR3 protein	CDR3 DNA
-	TRBJ1-6	15	-	TRBV27	CASSLRATENSPLHF	TGTGCCAGCAGTTTGAGAGCCACTGAGAATTCACCCCTCCACTTT
-	TRBJ1-1	14	once	TRBV7-3	CASSEGLDVSEAFF	TGTGCCAGCAGCGAGGGACTTGATGTGAGTGAAGCTTTCTTT
-	TRBJ1-5	14	-	TRBV20-1	CSASVPGGNQPQHF	TGCAGTGCTAGTGTTCCAGGGGGCAATCAGCCCCAGCATTTT
TRBD1	TRBJ2-7	14	-	TRBV27	CASSTRQGTYEQYF	TGTGCCAGCAGTACCCGACAGGGGACCTACGAGCAGTACTTC
-	TRBJ1-5	13	once	TRBV7-6	CASSLGRTQPQHF	TGTGCCAGCAGCTTAGGGAGGACCCAGCCCCAGCATTTT
-	TRBJ2-1	12	-	TRBV13	CASSPRGYEQFF	TGTGCCAGCAGTCCTAGGGGGTATGAGCAGTTCTTC
TRBD1	TRBJ1-4	10	-	TRBV5-8	CASSRDRIFF	TGTGCCAGCAGCCGGGACAGAATATTTTTT
-	TRBJ2-2	16	-	TRBV5-1	CASSFGLLRNTGELFF	TGCGCCAGCAGCTTCGGACTCTTGAGAAACACCGGGGAGCTGTTTTTT
-	TRBJ2-7	14	few	TRBV3-1/TRBV3-2	CASSQDGQGLKQYF	TGTGCCAGCAGCCAAGATGGTCAGGGTTTAAAGCAGTACTTC
-	TRBJ1-4	16	-	TRBV19	CASSMGRGAWNEKLFF	TGTGCCAGTAGTATGGGGCGTGGGGCGTGGAATGAAAAACTGTTTTTT
TRBD1	TRBJ1-2	16	-	TRBV24-1	CATSDPPPTGYYGYTF	TGTGCCACCAGTGACCCCCCCCCGACAGGGTACTATGGCTACACCTTC
-	TRBJ2-1	13	once	TRBV10-1	CASSAQTGNEQFF	TGCGCCAGCAGTGCCCAGACGGGCAATGAGCAGTTCTTC
TRBD1	TRBJ1-1	15	-	TRBV15	CATSRSQGGNTEAFF	TGTGCCACCAGCAGATCTCAGGGGGGGAACACTGAAGCTTTCTTT
TRBD1	TRBJ2-2	15	-	TRBV3-1/TRBV3-2	CASSQDVTGAGELFF	TGTGCCAGCAGCCAAGATGTAACAGGGGCCGGGGAGCTGTTTTTT
TRBD1	TRBJ1-4	13	-	TRBV30	CAWSAGQDEKLFF	TGTGCCTGGAGTGCGGGACAGGATGAAAAACTGTTTTTT
TRBD1	TRBJ1-3	16	-	TRBV30	CAWSAPSGTDGNTIYF	TGTGCCTGGAGTGCTCCGTCCGGGACAGACGGAAACACCATATATTTT
-	TRBJ2-1	11	-	TRBV29-1	CSVEDRGEQFF	TGCAGCGTTGAAGATCGGGGGGAGCAGTTCTTC
-	TRBJ1-5	13	-	TRBV2	CASGEMRVEPQHF	TGTGCCAGCGGAGAGATGAGGGTTGAACCCCAGCATTTT
-	TRBJ2-7	14	-	TRBV9	CASSPKPLDREQYF	TGTGCCAGCAGCCCTAAACCTCTAGATCGCGAGCAGTACTTC
TRBD1	TRBJ1-2	13	-	TRBV5-4	CASSRDRDFGYTF	TGTGCCAGCAGCCGCGACAGGGACTTCGGCTACACCTTC
TRBD1	TRBJ1-1	16	-	TRBV5-4	CASSFPTGDFNTEAFF	TGTGCCAGCAGCTTCCCAACAGGGGATTTCAACACTGAAGCTTTCTTT
-	TRBJ2-1	13	-	TRBV10-2	CASTPGKTNEQFF	TGCGCCAGCACCCCGGGTAAGACCAATGAGCAGTTCTTC
TRBD1	TRBJ1-1	13	-	TRBV6-5	CASRQGAGTEAFF	TGTGCCAGCAGACAGGGGGCGGGAACTGAAGCTTTCTTT